The 22 T cell receptor beta chains reported below all come from one sample, sequenced in a study of blood T cell repertoires in COVID-19. Clones were read by immunoSEQ multiplex PCR, and TCRdb kept only the in-frame ones, dropping some. The sample lists tens of thousands of clones, about 91% occurring once. Sequenced material: peripheral blood. All receptors come from a woman aged 70-85 years with acute or convalescent COVID-19.

V gene TRBV30 combines with J gene TRBJ2-7, with TRBD1 identical over 8 bases. The V gene end was trimmed by 7 bases and the J gene end by 5 bases; junction bases not matched to a gene: 10. The CDR3 is 13 residues long. Germline V lookup: CDR1 GTSNPN, CDR2 SVGIG (reference sequence). CDR3 region: CAYTGTGWDEQYF. The CDR3 bases are TGTGCCTACACCGGGACAGGCTGGGACGAGCAGTACTTC.

In DNA, the CDR3 is TGCGCCAGCAGCCAAGTAGGCCCCCCGACTAGCGGCCAGAGCTCCTACAATGAGCAGTTCTTC. Its translation is CASSQVGPPTSGQSSYNEQFF. This chain links TRBV4-1 with TRBJ2-1; 9 nucleotides match TRBD2. The CDR3 spans 21 residues. Germline V gene data show CDR1 as MGHRA and CDR2 as YSYEKL. The junction had 16 bases not matched to a gene; V was cut back by 1 base and J by 0 bases.

The J gene is TRBJ2-7, the V gene TRBV19; 11 bases align to TRBD1. Germline V CDR1 and CDR2: LNHDA, SQIVND (reference sequence). Losses at the gene ends were 3 bases for V and 6 bases for J; bases not matched to a gene: 4. The length of the CDR3 is 14 residues. This chain's CDR3 is CASSIGTGGLEQYF. For the CDR3, the DNA is TGTGCCAGTAGTATTGGGACAGGGGGGCTCGAGCAGTACTTC.

This chain links TRBV9 with TRBJ1-6, with D maybe TRBD1 (5 bases). Germline CDR1 reads SGDLS; CDR2 reads YYNGEE. Trimming removed 0 bases from V and 6 bases from J, with 10 bases in between. The CDR3 is 15 residues long. CDR3 DNA: TGTGCCAGCAGCGTAGGGCAGGGAACTAATTCACCCCTCCACTTT. Its translation: CASSVGQGTNSPLHF.

V usage is TRBV2 and J usage is TRBJ1-5; 10 bases match TRBD1. CDR3 length: 15 amino acids. Trimming at V came to 5 bases and at J to 2 bases, leaving 3 bases not matched to a gene. CDR1 is SNHLY, CDR2 FYNNEI, per germline. In nucleotides, the CDR3 is TGTGCCAGCAGTATAGGACAGGGGGGCAATCAGCCCCAGCATTTT. This codes for CASSIGQGGNQPQHF. Complete variable domain (other parts from reference TRBV2 and TRBJ1-5): EPEVTQTPSHQVTQMGQEVILRCVPISNHLYFYWYRQILGQKVEFLVSFYNNEISEKSEIFDDQFSVERPDGSNFTLKIRSTKLEDSAMYFCASSIGQGGNQPQHFGDGTRLSIL.

The V and J genes are TRBV7-7 and TRBJ1-5; 11 bases map to TRBD1. V was pared by 5 bases and J by 9 bases, with 3 bases of the junction left unmatched. CDR3 length: 13 residues. CDR1 SSHAT and CDR2 FNYEAQ come from the germline V gene (reference sequence). In DNA, the CDR3 is TGTGCCAGCAGCCGGGACAGGGGGGGGCCCCAGCATTTT. It specifies CASSRDRGGPQHF. The full variable domain, in which reference TRBV7-7 and TRBJ1-5 provide the parts outside the CDR3, is GAGVSQSPRYKVTKRGQDVTLRCDPISSHATLYWYQQALGQGPEFLTYFNYEAQPDKSGLPSDRFSAERPEGSISTLTIQRTEQRDSAMYRCASSRDRGGPQHFGDGTRLSIL.

J is TRBJ1-1 and V is TRBV30; 7 nucleotides agree with TRBD1. Trimming at V came to 5 bases and at J to 4 bases, leaving 7 bases not matched to a gene. This CDR3 contains 13 residues. Per germline, CDR1 GTSNPN and CDR2 SVGIG (reference sequence). CDR3 in amino acids: CAWQNQGGTEAFF. The CDR3, as DNA: TGTGCCTGGCAAAACCAGGGGGGCACTGAAGCTTTCTTT.

J is TRBJ1-5 and V is TRBV5-6; 7 positions agree with TRBD1. The CDR3 consists of 17 residues. Per the germline V gene, CDR1 is SGHDT and CDR2 is YYEEEE. V lost 0 bases to trimming and J lost 0 bases; unmatched junction nucleotides: 6. CDR3: CASSLGPGQSSNQPQHF. CDR3 DNA sequence: TGTGCCAGCAGCTTGGGGCCGGGACAGAGTAGCAATCAGCCCCAGCATTTT.

The V gene is TRBV19, the J gene TRBJ1-1; D possibly corresponds to TRBD1 (5 bases). Germline CDR1 reads LNHDA; CDR2 reads SQIVND (reference sequence). The V end was cut by 3 bases, the J end by 5 bases, with 13 bases between. The length of the CDR3 is 14 residues. In DNA form, the CDR3 reads TGTGCCAGTAGTATTTCCCCAGGGAAAACTGAAGCTTTCTTT. This codes for CASSISPGKTEAFF.

The genes are TRBV28 and TRBJ1-5, with 7 bases lining up with TRBD1. The CDR3 has 17 amino acids. Germline loops: CDR1 MDHEN, CDR2 SYDVKM. Germline trimming cut 4 bases from V and 0 bases from J; bases unmatched to any gene: 9. The CDR3, as DNA: TGTGCCAGCAGTTCGACAGGGATCAGGCTTAGCAATCAGCCCCAGCATTTT. Encoded protein: CASSSTGIRLSNQPQHF.

As concerns this clone: A read error may produce the germline difference seen at one junction end. V is TRBV2 and J is TRBJ2-5, with 9 bases matching TRBD2. This CDR3 comprises 13 residues. From germline, CDR1 is SNHLY and CDR2 FYNNEI. CDR3 nucleotides: TGTGCCCGCAGGGGACTAGCTAAAGAGACCCAGTACTTC. As protein: CARRGLAKETQYF.

This clone is a singleton in its sample. This rearrangement joins TRBV27 to TRBJ1-2; 7 bases match TRBD1. The V gene end was trimmed by 6 bases and the J gene end by 6 bases; junction bases not matched to a gene: 7. Germline V gene lookup returns CDR1 MNHEY and CDR2 SMNVEV (reference sequence). CDR3 size: 13 residues. The DNA for the CDR3 is TGTGCCAGCAGACAAACAGGGGTTCATGGCTACACCTTC. This encodes CASRQTGVHGYTF.

V usage is TRBV18 and J usage is TRBJ2-3; 8 nucleotides line up with TRBD2. This CDR3 spans 16 amino acids. Germline trimming cut 2 bases from V and 2 bases from J; bases unmatched to any gene: 6. Germline values: CDR1 KGHSH, CDR2 LQKENI. CDR3 coding DNA: TGTGCCAGCTCACCAACCGGGGGGGCACCCACAGATACGCAGTATTTT. Translation gives CASSPTGGAPTDTQYF.

The rearrangement links TRBV18 to TRBJ1-5; D not certain. The CDR3 has 14 residues. V was trimmed by 5 bases and J by 3 bases, leaving 11 bases between them. The V gene's germline CDR1 is KGHSH and CDR2 LQKENI. The DNA for the CDR3 is TGTGCCAGCTCAGATGACAAGAACAATCAGCCCCAGCATTTT. Amino acids: CASSDDKNNQPQHF.

The CDR3 bases are TGTGCCAGCAGCTTGCCTGGGGCATCGTCCTACGAGCAGTACTTC. Translation: CASSLPGASSYEQYF. This chain uses TRBV5-4 with TRBJ2-7; D is perhaps TRBD1 (5 bases). Trimming stripped 1 base from V and 1 base from J, with 12 bases between. Germline CDR1 and CDR2: SGHNT and YYREEE (reference sequence). The CDR3 consists of 15 residues. Filled out from reference TRBV5-4 and TRBJ2-7, the complete variable domain reads ETGVTQSPTHLIKTRGQQVTLRCSSQSGHNTVSWYQQALGQGPQFIFQYYREEENGRGNFPPRFSGLQFPNYSSELNVNALELDDSALYLCASSLPGASSYEQYFGPGTRLTVT.

This chain uses TRBV18 with TRBJ2-3; no clear D gene. Trimming shortened V by 4 bases and J by 1 base, and 6 bases separated the two germline ends. The CDR3 extends over 13 amino acids. The germline CDR1 and CDR2 sequences are KGHSH and LQKENI. CDR3 residues: CASSRQGTDTQYF. The CDR3 DNA sequence: TGTGCCAGCTCACGGCAGGGCACAGATACGCAGTATTTT.

The chain has TRBV7-9 and TRBJ1-4; a weak D match, TRBD1 (6 bases). The CDR3 consists of 13 residues. V was clipped by 1 base and J by 8 bases, with 8 bases between them. From germline, CDR1 is SEHNR and CDR2 FQNEAQ (reference sequence). The CDR3 DNA reads TGTGCCAGCAGCTTAGGGACAGACGAAAAACTGTTTTTT. This codes for CASSLGTDEKLFF.

The J gene is TRBJ1-2, the V gene TRBV7-7, with TRBD1 matching 7 bases. Per germline, CDR1 SSHAT and CDR2 FNYEAQ (reference sequence). The CDR3 extends over 13 amino acids. V gave up 9 bases and J gave up 3 bases; unmatched junction bases: 7. The CDR3 loop is CAREGARDYGYTF. The CDR3 DNA sequence: TGTGCCAGAGAGGGGGCGCGAGACTATGGCTACACCTTC.

The chain joins TRBV3-1 (or the pseudogene TRBV3-2) to TRBJ1-6, with D possibly TRBD1 on 6 matching bases. CDR3 length: 16 amino acids. V lost 5 bases and J 1 base, leaving 12 bases between the germline ends. Germline loops: CDR1 LGHDT, CDR2 YNNKEL (reference sequence). The CDR3 region is CASSFKGGSYNSPLHF. The CDR3 DNA follows: TGTGCCAGCAGCTTCAAAGGGGGTTCCTATAATTCACCCCTCCACTTT.

The CDR3 coding sequence is TGTGCCAGCAGCCAAGAATCCACACAAGAGACCCAGTACTTC. Its translation: CASSQESTQETQYF. V usage is TRBV4-2 and J usage is TRBJ2-5; no clear D gene. V dropped 0 bases and J dropped 2 bases, with 7 bases sitting between them. CDR3 length: 14 residues. Germline lookup yields CDR1 LGHNA and CDR2 YNFKEQ.

V gene TRBV13 combines with J gene TRBJ1-6; D possibly corresponds to TRBD1 (6 bases). Looked up from germline, CDR1 is PRHDT and CDR2 is FYEKMQ (reference sequence). V shed 6 bases and J shed 7 bases, with 16 bases lying between them. The length of the CDR3 is 15 residues. The CDR3 loop reads CASRLRGSDNSPLHF. CDR3 in DNA: TGTGCCAGCAGACTCAGGGGATCTGACAATTCACCCCTCCACTTT.

This clone was observed once. The chain combines TRBV6-5 with TRBJ1-1; 8 bases map to TRBD1. Germline values: CDR1 MNHEY, CDR2 SVGAGI. J was trimmed by 6 bases and V by 6 bases; bases with no gene match: 12. This CDR3 is 15 amino acids long. This CDR3 reads CASSTEYRGTPEAFF. CDR3 DNA: TGTGCCAGCAGCACTGAATACAGGGGGACCCCTGAAGCTTTCTTT.